The present T cell receptor beta chain was sequenced within a study of T cells in Graves' hyperthyroidism and ophthalmopathy. RNA transcripts were the template for amplifying TCR beta CDR3 regions. The HTBI primer set served for first-round RT-PCR of the TCR CDR3. TCRdb independently ran MiXCR on the multiplex PCR reads; one entry per CDR3 protein. The data contain about 59,000 distinct CDR3 sequences, approximately 50% of them seen just once; the ten biggest clones take up approximately 3.3%. Ophthalmopathy patients all had a Clinical Activity Score of at least 3, a NOSPECS grade of at least 4 and disease under 3 months old. CDR1 is MRHNA, CDR2 SNTAGT, per germline. V lost 3 bases, J lost 4 bases, and 21 bases lay in between. The CDR3 extends over 17 amino acids.

Sequencing was performed on blood. This chain links TRBV6-4 with TRBJ1-2, with D tentatively TRBD1 (5 bases). This clonotype was obtained from an older woman with Graves' ophthalmopathy. DNA for the CDR3: TGTGCCAGCAGTGAACGGGGCACCGGGGATTGGGGCTATGGCTACACCTTC. This codes for CASSERGTGDWGYGYTF.